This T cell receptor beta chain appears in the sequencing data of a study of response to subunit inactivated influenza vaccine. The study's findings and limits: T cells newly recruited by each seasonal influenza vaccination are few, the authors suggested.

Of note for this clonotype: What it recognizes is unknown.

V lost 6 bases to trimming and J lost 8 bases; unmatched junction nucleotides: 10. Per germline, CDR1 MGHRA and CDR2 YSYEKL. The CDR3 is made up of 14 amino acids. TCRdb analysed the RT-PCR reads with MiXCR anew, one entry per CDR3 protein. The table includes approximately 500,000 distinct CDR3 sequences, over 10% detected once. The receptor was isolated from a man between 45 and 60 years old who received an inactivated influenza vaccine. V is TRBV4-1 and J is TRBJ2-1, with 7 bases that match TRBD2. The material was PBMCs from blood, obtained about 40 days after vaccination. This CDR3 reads CASRGGAGEDEQFF. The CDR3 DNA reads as TGCGCCAGCAGGGGAGGGGCGGGAGAGGATGAGCAGTTCTTC.